Listed here are 17 T cell receptor beta chains from one sample, sequenced in a study of cytomegalovirus exposure and HLA in healthy donors. It was with 60 Vbeta and 13 Jbeta primers that the PCR ran. The repertoire was sequenced with immunoSEQ multiplex PCR; TCRdb's copy has only in-frame clones and lacks some. There are around 190,000 clones in the sample; around 77% occur only once, and around 2.4% lies in the top ten. Sequencing input: PBMCs. The receptors were gathered from a man in his 60s in good health and CMV-seronegative.

This rearrangement joins TRBV18 to TRBJ1-5; 9 positions agree with TRBD1. Germline V lookup: CDR1 KGHSH, CDR2 LQKENI. CDR3 length equals 15 residues. Trimming removed 3 bases from V and 5 bases from J; junction bases left unmatched: 5. CDR3 sequence (DNA): TGTGCCAGCTCACCCTCCGGGACAGGGTATCAGCCCCAGCATTTT. Amino acid sequence: CASSPSGTGYQPQHF.

The rearrangement uses TRBV6-5 and TRBJ2-3; 8 bases agree with TRBD1. Trimming took 6 bases from V and 4 from J; bases not matched to a gene: 6. CDR1 and CDR2 (germline): MNHEY, SVGAGI. CDR3 size: 14 residues. In nucleotides, the CDR3 is TGTGCCAGCAGCCGACAGGGGCCCGCAGATACGCAGTATTTT. As protein: CASSRQGPADTQYF.

This clone was observed a single time. CDR3 coding DNA: TGTGCCAGCAGCTGGACTAGCAATGAGCAGTTCTTC. This encodes CASSWTSNEQFF. This sequence joins TRBV5-6 and TRBJ2-1; 7 nucleotides line up with TRBD2. V lost 3 bases and J lost 6; bases outside the gene matches: 0. Germline assignment: CDR1 SGHDT and CDR2 YYEEEE. The CDR3 has 12 residues.

V is TRBV4-3 and J is TRBJ2-5; 7 bases agree with TRBD1. The CDR3 has 14 residues. V dropped 4 bases and J dropped 3; count of bases not matched to a gene: 5. Germline assignment: CDR1 LGHNA and CDR2 YSLEER. CDR3 in amino acids: CASSPLQGKETQYF. The CDR3 nucleotides read TGCGCCAGCAGCCCGTTACAGGGGAAAGAGACCCAGTACTTC.

The V call is TRBV9, the J call TRBJ2-3; D not resolved. From germline, CDR1 is SGDLS and CDR2 YYNGEE. V lost 0 bases, J lost 0 bases, and 5 bases lay in between. The CDR3 is 14 residues long. The CDR3 DNA reads TGTGCCAGCAGCGTAGCGGTAAGCACAGATACGCAGTATTTT. Protein product: CASSVAVSTDTQYF.

The rearrangement uses TRBV7-2 and TRBJ1-2; no clear D gene. V shed 4 bases and J shed 3 bases, with 21 bases lying between them. CDR1 is SGHTA, CDR2 FQGNSA, per germline. The CDR3 is 17 residues long. CDR3 coding DNA: TGTGCCAGCAGCTCAGTCCGCAGCCGGGAAAGGGACTATGGCTACACCTTC. Its translation: CASSSVRSRERDYGYTF.

V usage is TRBV10-2 and J usage is TRBJ2-1, with a tentative D call TRBD2 (6 bases). CDR1 is WSHSY and CDR2 is SAAADI in the germline V gene. This CDR3 is 14 amino acids long. The germline V and J ends were trimmed by 5 bases and 4 bases, with 12 bases remaining between them. This CDR3 reads CASSQLAFYNEQFF. DNA for the CDR3: TGCGCCAGCAGTCAACTAGCTTTTTACAATGAGCAGTTCTTC.

A word on this clone: The same CDR3 can be traced to other DNA sequences in this sample. The chain is built from TRBV11-2 and TRBJ2-1, with D possibly being TRBD1 (6 bases). This CDR3 has 14 amino acids. The germline V and J ends were trimmed by 5 bases and 4 bases, with 12 bases remaining between them. In germline, CDR1 is SGHAT, CDR2 FQNNGV. CDR3: CASSTGQPYNEQFF. CDR3 bases: TGTGCCAGCAGCACCGGACAGCCATACAATGAGCAGTTCTTC.

The chain recombines TRBV28 with TRBJ2-7, with D possibly being TRBD2 (6 bases). V was clipped by 2 bases and J by 7 bases, with 12 bases between them. There are 13 residues in the CDR3. CDR1 is MDHEN and CDR2 is SYDVKM in the germline V gene. The CDR3 coding sequence is TGTGCCAGCAGTTTAGACCCCCGGGGGGAGCAGTACTTC. As protein: CASSLDPRGEQYF.

V gene TRBV28 combines with J gene TRBJ2-7, with D perhaps matching TRBD2 (6 bases). Germline V lookup: CDR1 MDHEN, CDR2 SYDVKM. V was cut by 2 bases and J by 0 bases, with 11 bases left in between. This CDR3 spans 15 amino acids. CDR3: CASSLDPGLSYEQYF. In DNA form, the CDR3 reads TGTGCCAGCAGTTTAGACCCGGGACTCTCCTACGAGCAGTACTTC. Using reference TRBV28 and TRBJ2-7 for the parts outside the CDR3, the full variable domain is DVKVTQSSRYLVKRTGEKVFLECVQDMDHENMFWYRQDPGLGLRLIYFSYDVKMKEKGDIPEGYSVSREKKERFSLILESASTNQTSMYLCASSLDPGLSYEQYFGPGTRLTVT.

The chain is built from TRBV5-1 and TRBJ2-2, with D possibly being TRBD2 (6 bases). Deletions cut 9 bases from V and 1 base from J, with 13 bases between. The length of the CDR3 is 14 residues. CDR1 is SGHRS and CDR2 is YFSETQ in the germline V gene. Written as DNA, the CDR3 is TGCGCCACAACCGGGACTGTGAACACCGGGGAGCTGTTTTTT. It translates to CATTGTVNTGELFF.

The chain employs TRBV19 and TRBJ2-1, with TRBD2 identical over 15 bases. Looked up from germline, CDR1 is LNHDA and CDR2 is SQIVND (reference sequence). CDR3 length: 16 residues. V lost 6 bases to trimming and J lost 5 bases; unmatched junction nucleotides: 5. The CDR3 region has the DNA TGTGCCAGTAGGGGACTAGCGGGAGGTTTCCACAATGAGCAGTTCTTC. Translating it yields CASRGLAGGFHNEQFF.

V and J are TRBV19 and TRBJ2-1; possibly TRBD2 for D (5 bases). V was shortened by 5 bases and J by 0 bases, with 20 bases between the two germline ends. The germline CDR1 and CDR2 sequences are LNHDA and SQIVND (reference sequence). The length of the CDR3 is 18 residues. The CDR3 loop reads CASSHRPGLPSSYNEQFF. The CDR3 nucleotides read TGTGCCAGTAGTCACCGACCCGGACTCCCGAGCTCCTACAATGAGCAGTTCTTC.

In this sample, this clone turned up once. The chain recombines TRBV18 with TRBJ2-7; maybe TRBD1 (6 bases). From germline, CDR1 is KGHSH and CDR2 LQKENI. The CDR3 extends over 13 amino acids. Trimming took off 3 bases at V and 5 bases at J, with 11 bases between the two ends. CDR3 residues: CASSPTGRHEQYF. The CDR3 DNA follows: TGTGCCAGCTCACCGACAGGAAGACACGAGCAGTACTTC.

This clone was picked up a small number of times. The chain uses TRBV7-7 and TRBJ2-2; 10 bases match TRBD2. The V gene end was trimmed by 2 bases and the J gene end by 7 bases; junction bases not matched to a gene: 10. CDR1 is SSHAT and CDR2 is FNYEAQ in the germline V gene (reference sequence). The CDR3 length is 17 residues. CDR3 protein: CASSLSRTSGVSGELFF. The CDR3 coding sequence is TGTGCCAGCAGCTTAAGTAGGACTAGCGGAGTGAGCGGGGAGCTGTTTTTT.

The V call is TRBV5-1, the J call TRBJ2-3, with 7 bases that match TRBD2. The CDR3 loop spans 14 amino acids. The ends lost 4 bases at V and 4 bases at J; junction bases unmatched: 6. Per germline, CDR1 SGHRS and CDR2 YFSETQ. Written as DNA, the CDR3 is TGCGCCAGCAGCCCCAGCGGGGTTCCAGATACGCAGTATTTT. It yields the protein CASSPSGVPDTQYF.

This rearrangement joins TRBV6-5 to TRBJ1-1, with D possibly matching TRBD1 (6 bases). V lost 5 bases and J 3 bases, leaving 13 bases between the germline ends. The CDR3 consists of 14 residues. Germline V gene data show CDR1 as MNHEY and CDR2 as SVGAGI. Here the CDR3 reads CASSKLEGDTEAFF. The DNA for the CDR3 is TGTGCCAGCAGTAAACTCGAGGGGGACACTGAAGCTTTCTTT.